Listed below are T cell receptor beta chains from one sample, sequenced in a study of cytomegalovirus exposure and HLA in healthy donors. Generated by immunoSEQ multiplex PCR, the TCRdb table keeps only in-frame clones and is missing some. The profile shows 100,000 or so clones, about four fifths of them singletons. Sequencing was done on a sample of PBMCs. Every receptor here comes from a man aged 35-49 years in good health and CMV-seropositive. CDR3s include the opening cysteine and the closing phenylalanine or tryptophan. The D gene is left open where the match is weak. Clone size is given for some rows only: seen once, a few or many times, or a class if the clone is expanded.

J	size	V	length	D	DNA	CDR3
TRBJ2-7	.	TRBV9	15	TRBD1	TGTGCCAGCAGCGTGGGACAGAAGAGCTCCTACGAGCAGTACTTC	CASSVGQKSSYEQYF
TRBJ2-6	.	TRBV7-9	16	.	TGTGCCAGCAGCTCGAACAGGGTTTCTGGGGCCAACGGCCTGACTTTC	CASSSNRVSGANGLTF
TRBJ2-3	.	TRBV19	13	.	TGTGCCAGTAGTACGCGTGTGCGGGATACGCAGTATTTT	CASSTRVRDTQYF
TRBJ1-5	.	TRBV29-1	16	TRBD1	TGCAGCGTTGAAGATTACAGGGGGTATACCAATCAGCCCCAGCATTTT	CSVEDYRGYTNQPQHF
TRBJ2-1	.	TRBV10-1	13	TRBD2	TGCGCCAGCAGACCGGGACTAGGGAATGAGCAGTTCTTC	CASRPGLGNEQFF
TRBJ1-1	.	TRBV10-2	15	.	TGCGCCAGCAGGACCATACGGGGGTCGGACACTGAAGCTTTCTTT	CASRTIRGSDTEAFF
TRBJ2-1	.	TRBV5-1	15	TRBD2	TGCGCCAGCAGCCCGGGACTAGCGCTTTACAATGAGCAGTTCTTC	CASSPGLALYNEQFF
TRBJ1-1	.	TRBV5-1	13	.	TGCGCCAGCAGCTTGAGCCAGGGGACTGAAGCTTTCTTT	CASSLSQGTEAFF
TRBJ1-5	few	TRBV7-2	15	.	TGTGCCAGCAGCTTAGTCAGGGGTGGGAATCAGCCCCAGCATTTT	CASSLVRGGNQPQHF
TRBJ1-1	once	TRBV6-5	15	TRBD1	TGTGCCAGCAGTTACCTCCTGGGACAGGGATCTGAAGCTTTCTTT	CASSYLLGQGSEAFF
TRBJ2-2	.	TRBV4-1	15	TRBD2	TGCGCCAGCAGCACCCGACTAGCGAGCCACGGGGAGCTGTTTTTT	CASSTRLASHGELFF
TRBJ2-5	.	TRBV18	14	TRBD2	TGTGCCAGCTCACCTAGGGGAGGGTCGGAGACCCAGTACTTC	CASSPRGGSETQYF
TRBJ2-7	.	TRBV19	13	.	TGTGCCAGTAGTATGATCGGGTACAACGAGCAGTACTTC	CASSMIGYNEQYF
TRBJ2-1	.	TRBV5-1	12	TRBD1	TGCGCCAGCAGCCCGGAGACAGGGGTGGTGTTCTTC	CASSPETGVVFF
TRBJ2-2	.	TRBV5-4	12	.	TGTGCCAGCAGCATCGACACCGGGGAGCTGTTTTTT	CASSIDTGELFF
TRBJ1-1	.	TRBV27	14	TRBD1	TGTGCCAGCAGTGTATTACAGGGGGACACTGAAGCTTTCTTT	CASSVLQGDTEAFF
TRBJ2-3	.	TRBV9	14	.	TGTGCCAGCAGCGACAGCGGGCGGACAGATACGCAGTATTTT	CASSDSGRTDTQYF
TRBJ1-2	.	TRBV5-1	16	TRBD1	TGCGCCAGCAGCGAGAGTCCCCGGACAGGGCTGGCTGGCTACACCTTC	CASSESPRTGLAGYTF
TRBJ2-7	.	TRBV28	16	.	TGTGCCAGCAGTCTGGTAAAGGACAAATACTCCTACGAGCAGTACTTC	CASSLVKDKYSYEQYF
TRBJ2-1	.	TRBV7-9	15	TRBD2	TGTGCCAGCAGCTTTAATTGGCGGGGGTACAATGAGCAGTTCTTC	CASSFNWRGYNEQFF
TRBJ1-2	.	TRBV4-1	14	.	TGCGCCAGCAGCCAAGATCAGGGGATAAGCGGCTACACCTTC	CASSQDQGISGYTF
TRBJ2-1	.	TRBV7-9	17	TRBD2	TGTGCCAGCAGCTGGGGACTAGCGGGGGCCACTAACAATGAGCAGTTCTTC	CASSWGLAGATNNEQFF
TRBJ2-7	few	TRBV7-9	12	TRBD1	TGTGCCAGCAGCAGGGACAGGGACGAGCAGTACTTC	CASSRDRDEQYF
TRBJ1-1	.	TRBV2	14	.	TGTGCCAGCAGTATGGGGGCTGGGAACACTGAAGCTTTCTTT	CASSMGAGNTEAFF
TRBJ2-3	.	TRBV2	14	TRBD2	TGTGCCAGCAGATCGACTAGCGGCACAGATACGCAGTATTTT	CASRSTSGTDTQYF
TRBJ2-5	.	TRBV5-4	17	TRBD2	TGTGCCAGCAGTTCCGGACTAGCGGGAGGGGGAGGGGTGACCCAGTACTTC	CASSSGLAGGGGVTQYF
TRBJ2-3	.	TRBV6-5	15	TRBD1	TGTGCCAGCAGTTCCTCCGGGACAGGGACAGATACGCAGTATTTT	CASSSSGTGTDTQYF
TRBJ2-7	once	TRBV29-1	12	.	TGCAGCGCGAGGGGGTCCTTCTACGAGCAGTACTTC	CSARGSFYEQYF
TRBJ2-7	.	TRBV7-9	14	TRBD1	TGTGCCAGCAGCGATACGACAGGGGGCAACGAGCAGTACTTC	CASSDTTGGNEQYF
TRBJ2-1	once	TRBV19	16	TRBD2	TGTGCCAGTAGTACCACCTCTAGCGGGCCCTACAATGAGCAGTTCTTC	CASSTTSSGPYNEQFF
TRBJ1-1	.	TRBV7-9	13	.	TGTGCCAGCATGCCGGGGGGATCCACTGAAGCTTTCTTT	CASMPGGSTEAFF
TRBJ1-1	.	TRBV28	16	TRBD1	TGTGCCAGCAGCCTCCACAGGGGGCGGAAGAACACTGAAGCTTTCTTT	CASSLHRGRKNTEAFF
TRBJ2-4	.	TRBV4-2	16	TRBD2	TGTGCCAGCAGCCAGGGACTAGCGCAAGCCAAAAACATTCAGTACTTC	CASSQGLAQAKNIQYF
TRBJ2-5	.	TRBV7-9	14	.	TGTGCCAGCAGCCGGGATGGGGGGATGGAGACCCAGTACTTC	CASSRDGGMETQYF
TRBJ1-6	.	TRBV27	13	.	TGTGCCAGCAGTTTCGCCTCTAGAGCACCCCTCCACTTT	CASSFASRAPLHF
TRBJ1-5	.	TRBV10-2	12	.	TGCGCCAGCAGTGACCCTTATCAGCCCCAGCATTTT	CASSDPYQPQHF
TRBJ2-1	.	TRBV28	14	.	TGTGCCAGCAGCGACGGGCTAGCGACCCATGAGCAGTTCTTC	CASSDGLATHEQFF
TRBJ1-1	.	TRBV7-8	15	TRBD1	TGTGCCAGCAGCCTAGACGCAGGGGGGAACACTGAAGCTTTCTTT	CASSLDAGGNTEAFF